This passage covers 29 T cell receptor beta chains from one sample sequenced in a study of shared clonotypes between healthy human individuals. Sequenced by immunoSEQ multiplex PCR; TCRdb stores in-frame clones only, minus some. The sample has roughly 640,000 clones, roughly 97% seen once. Sequencing input: naive CD4+ T cells sorted from blood. Subset in this sample: CD45RA+ positively selected. These receptors originate from a woman aged 25-40 years in good health.

This clone occurred once. The V call is TRBV4-1, the J call TRBJ2-1; D is perhaps TRBD2 (7 bases). The CDR3 is 19 residues long. V was trimmed by 1 base and J by 1 base, leaving 20 bases between them. Germline CDR1 is MGHRA and CDR2 is YSYEKL. The CDR3 loop reads CASSQGGGGTLKSYNEQFF. Here the CDR3 DNA reads TGCGCCAGCAGCCAAGGAGGGGGGGGGACGCTTAAATCCTACAATGAGCAGTTCTTC.

This clone came up once. The chain recombines TRBV2 with TRBJ2-1; unclear D gene. V was pared by 1 base and J by 12 bases, with 19 bases between. CDR3 length equals 15 residues. Per the germline V gene, CDR1 is SNHLY and CDR2 is FYNNEI. This CDR3 reads CASSEEGTRWVGQFF. The CDR3 coding sequence is TGTGCCAGCAGTGAAGAGGGCACGCGGTGGGTCGGGCAGTTCTTC.

The CDR3 DNA follows: TGTGCCAGTAGCCCCGTAGTCCAAGAGACCCAGTACTTC. Protein: CASSPVVQETQYF. The chain carries TRBV19 and TRBJ2-5; D not certain. This CDR3 region has 13 residues. The V end was cut by 6 bases, the J end by 1 base, with 9 bases between. Germline V gene lookup returns CDR1 LNHDA and CDR2 SQIVND (reference sequence).

J is TRBJ1-1 and V is TRBV28, with D tentatively TRBD1 (5 bases). This CDR3 region has 10 residues. V lost 11 bases, J lost 3 bases, and 7 bases lay in between. CDR1 MDHEN and CDR2 SYDVKM come from the germline V gene. CDR3 nucleotides: TGTGCCTGGGGGGACACTGAAGCTTTCTTT. It codes for CAWGDTEAFF.

The gene calls are TRBV7-3 and TRBJ2-1; 7 nucleotides align to TRBD2. V shed 5 bases, J shed 15 bases, and the junction held 10 bases outside the gene matches. Germline CDR1 reads SGHTA; CDR2 reads FQGTGA. This CDR3 has 12 residues. CDR3 region: CASSRSPGLLFF. CDR3 bases: TGTGCCAGCAGCCGGTCCCCGGGACTACTGTTCTTC.

This rearrangement joins TRBV18 to TRBJ2-7; 9 bases match TRBD1. The CDR3 is 15 residues long. V lost 5 bases and J lost 6; bases outside the gene matches: 11. Germline V gene sequence: CDR1 KGHSH, CDR2 LQKENI. This CDR3 reads CASSVTGTGNAEQYF. As DNA, the CDR3 is TGTGCCAGCTCAGTAACCGGGACAGGGAACGCCGAGCAGTACTTC.

The rearrangement joins TRBV27 to TRBJ1-5, with D possibly being TRBD1 (6 bases). Germline loops: CDR1 MNHEY, CDR2 SMNVEV (reference sequence). Trimming removed 11 bases from V and 3 bases from J, with 14 bases in between. The CDR3 loop spans 13 amino acids. The CDR3 DNA reads as TGTGCCCCCGGGCAGGGGTACAATCAGCCCCAGCATTTT. Its protein is CAPGQGYNQPQHF.

CDR3 in amino acids: CASSYEGGGETQYF. Here the CDR3 DNA reads TGTGCCAGCAGTTACGAAGGAGGGGGAGAGACCCAGTACTTC. V and J are TRBV6-6 and TRBJ2-5; D is possibly TRBD1 or TRBD2 (6 bases each). The V end lost 2 bases, the J end lost 4 bases, and 11 bases lay between the germline ends. This CDR3 has 14 amino acids. Germline V gives CDR1 MNHNY, CDR2 SVGAGI (reference sequence).

This chain connects TRBV30 to TRBJ2-7, with 7 bases aligning to TRBD1. Trimming cost V 3 bases and J 4 bases; bases outside gene matches: 9. Germline V CDR1 and CDR2: GTSNPN, SVGIG (reference sequence). The CDR3 has 14 residues. The CDR3 loop is CAWRSGTVIYEQYF. CDR3 coding DNA: TGTGCCTGGAGGTCCGGGACAGTGATTTACGAGCAGTACTTC.

About this clone itself: Additional DNA sequences in this sample encode the identical CDR3. The J gene is TRBJ2-7, the V gene TRBV5-6; D gene ambiguous. The CDR3 length is 11 residues. The V end lost 0 bases, the J end lost 2 bases, and 0 bases lay between the germline ends. Germline V gene data show CDR1 as SGHDT and CDR2 as YYEEEE. DNA of the CDR3: TGTGCCAGCAGCTTGGCCTACGAGCAGTACTTC. Its translation is CASSLAYEQYF.

This sequence joins TRBV7-6 and TRBJ2-1, with D perhaps TRBD1 or TRBD2 (5 bases each). In germline, CDR1 is SGHVS, CDR2 FNYEAQ. CDR3 length: 15 residues. Trimming pared 1 base from V and 6 bases from J, leaving 13 bases between. CDR3: CASSLVAGGPNEQFF. Written as DNA, the CDR3 is TGTGCCAGCAGCTTAGTTGCTGGGGGACCCAATGAGCAGTTCTTC.

This CDR3 reads CASSLQTDSNQPQHF. CDR3 DNA: TGTGCCAGTAGCCTCCAGACTGATAGCAATCAGCCCCAGCATTTT. This chain uses TRBV19 with TRBJ1-5; D is undetermined. Trimming shortened V by 6 bases and J by 0 bases, and 12 bases separated the two germline ends. The germline CDR1 and CDR2 sequences are LNHDA and SQIVND (reference sequence). The CDR3 is 15 residues long. Full variable domain (remainder filled in from reference TRBV19 and TRBJ1-5): DGGITQSPKYLFRKEGQNVTLSCEQNLNHDAMYWYRQDPGQGLRLIYYSQIVNDFQKGDIAEGYSVSREKKESFPLTVTSAQKNPTAFYLCASSLQTDSNQPQHFGDGTRLSIL.

The chain recombines TRBV2 with TRBJ1-5, with 12 bases matching TRBD1. The CDR3 length is 16 residues. V was clipped by 3 bases and J by 7 bases; unmatched bases: 7. CDR1 and CDR2 from the germline V gene are SNHLY and FYNNEI. The chain's CDR3 is CASSDLGQGAGQPQHF. The CDR3 DNA sequence: TGTGCCAGCAGTGATCTGGGACAGGGGGCGGGACAGCCCCAGCATTTT.

This clone was counted once. The rearrangement links TRBV30 to TRBJ1-2, with D perhaps matching TRBD1 (5 bases). The CDR3 length is 13 residues. The germline CDR1 and CDR2 sequences are GTSNPN and SVGIG (reference sequence). The V end lost 0 bases, the J end lost 6 bases, and 11 bases lay between the germline ends. The CDR3 DNA reads as TGTGCCTGGAGTGTAGTGGAGGGGAATGGCTACACCTTC. Protein product: CAWSVVEGNGYTF.

V usage is TRBV9 and J usage is TRBJ2-1; perhaps TRBD2 as D (5 bases). CDR3 size: 13 residues. Looked up from germline, CDR1 is SGDLS and CDR2 is YYNGEE. Trimming removed 0 bases from V and 10 bases from J, with 11 bases in between. CDR3 protein: CASSVVPAAEQFF. For the CDR3, the DNA is TGTGCCAGCAGCGTAGTCCCAGCGGCGGAGCAGTTCTTC.

The chain has TRBV19 and TRBJ2-7; 9 bases are shared with TRBD1. CDR1 is LNHDA, CDR2 SQIVND, per germline (reference sequence). This CDR3 contains 15 residues. The J segment lost 2 bases and the V segment lost 4 bases, leaving 6 bases of the junction unmatched. CDR3 residues: CASSTLGQGAYEQYF. The CDR3 DNA is TGTGCCAGTAGTACCCTGGGACAGGGAGCCTACGAGCAGTACTTC.

V is TRBV10-3 and J is TRBJ1-2; tentatively, D is TRBD1 (6 bases). The CDR3 contains 15 residues. V was clipped by 1 base and J by 4 bases, with 13 bases between them. CDR1 is ENHRY and CDR2 is SYGVKD in the germline V gene. CDR3 nucleotides: TGTGCCATCAGTGAGTACAGGACAGAGCCCTATGGCTACACCTTC. Translation gives CAISEYRTEPYGYTF.

The chain carries TRBV7-3 and TRBJ2-2; 12 bases agree with TRBD2. CDR1 is SGHTA, CDR2 FQGTGA, per germline. With V trimmed by 4 bases and J by 4 bases, 7 bases remained unmatched. The CDR3 is 17 amino acids. This CDR3 reads CASSSSGRASGTGELFF. CDR3 nucleotides: TGTGCCAGCAGCTCTAGCGGGAGGGCTTCGGGCACCGGGGAGCTGTTTTTT.

The rearrangement joins TRBV5-1 to TRBJ1-6; no firm D call. The germline V gene has CDR1 SGHRS and CDR2 YFSETQ. V dropped 3 bases and J dropped 5 bases, with 15 bases sitting between them. The length of the CDR3 is 16 residues. The CDR3, as DNA: TGCGCCAGCAGCTCGGACGTCTCTTTCGATAATTCACCCCTCCACTTT. It yields the protein CASSSDVSFDNSPLHF.

The V and J genes are TRBV28 and TRBJ1-3, with a weak D call TRBD1 (5 bases). The CDR3 spans 15 residues. Germline CDR1 MDHEN, CDR2 SYDVKM. V was clipped by 6 bases and J by 2 bases, with 14 bases between them. CDR3 nucleotides: TGTGCCAGCAGGGGGGGGGTGGTGACTGGAAACACCATATATTTT. Residues: CASRGGVVTGNTIYF.

This clone was found once. V usage is TRBV11-2 and J usage is TRBJ2-7, with D unclear. CDR3 length: 17 residues. Germline CDR1 is SGHAT and CDR2 is FQNNGV. V lost 1 base to trimming and J lost 2 bases, with 18 bases between them. The CDR3: CASSLAVRSFRPYEQYF. DNA for the CDR3: TGTGCCAGCAGCTTAGCGGTGAGGTCTTTTAGACCCTACGAGCAGTACTTC.

This chain links TRBV10-3 with TRBJ1-2, with D possibly being TRBD1 (5 bases). The CDR3 sequence is 12 residues long. V was trimmed by 3 bases and J by 6 bases, leaving 8 bases between them. Germline V gene sequence: CDR1 ENHRY, CDR2 SYGVKD. The DNA for the CDR3 is TGTGCCATCAGTGAAAGAGGGGATGGCTACACCTTC. Its protein product is CAISERGDGYTF.

The V and J genes are TRBV5-5 and TRBJ2-1; possible D gene TRBD2, 6 bases. V dropped 4 bases and J dropped 5 bases, with 10 bases sitting between them. The CDR3 length is 13 residues. Germline CDR1 is SGHKS and CDR2 is YYEKEE (reference sequence). The CDR3 protein is CASSTSPDNEQFF. CDR3 DNA sequence: TGTGCCAGCAGCACTAGCCCGGACAATGAGCAGTTCTTC.

This chain links TRBV5-1 with TRBJ2-1; 15 bases fit TRBD2. Germline V gene data show CDR1 as SGHRS and CDR2 as YFSETQ. The ends lost 0 bases at V and 7 bases at J; junction bases unmatched: 5. CDR3 length: 17 amino acids. The CDR3 nucleotides read TGCGCCAGCAGCTTGGAAGGGACTAGCGGGAGGAGGAATGAGCAGTTCTTC. As protein: CASSLEGTSGRRNEQFF.

V usage is TRBV5-1 and J usage is TRBJ2-1, with a weak D call TRBD1 (5 bases). Trimming took off 3 bases at V and 3 bases at J, with 10 bases between the two ends. The CDR3 contains 14 residues. Looked up from germline, CDR1 is SGHRS and CDR2 is YFSETQ. CDR3 in DNA: TGCGCCAGCAGCTCCGGACAAGTCTACAATGAGCAGTTCTTC. Residues: CASSSGQVYNEQFF.

The chain is built from TRBV7-2 and TRBJ1-2, with TRBD1 matching over 7 bases. The CDR3 totals 15 residues. The V gene end was trimmed by 0 bases and the J gene end by 3 bases; junction bases not matched to a gene: 4. Germline-derived CDR1 and CDR2 are SGHTA and FQGNSA. The CDR3, as DNA: TGTGCCAGCAGCTTAGCGCTAGGACAGGACTATGGCTACACCTTC. Translation gives CASSLALGQDYGYTF.

The V call is TRBV28, the J call TRBJ2-7; 8 nucleotides match TRBD1. The CDR3 is 12 residues long. CDR1 is MDHEN and CDR2 is SYDVKM in the germline V gene. J was trimmed by 5 bases and V by 6 bases; bases with no gene match: 3. As DNA, the CDR3 is TGTGCCAGCAGCCAGGACAGGGACGAGCAGTACTTC. This gives the protein CASSQDRDEQYF.

The chain links TRBV19 to TRBJ2-1, with 10 positions matching TRBD1. Trimming at V came to 4 bases and at J to 4 bases, leaving 7 bases not matched to a gene. This CDR3 has 16 residues. Germline values: CDR1 LNHDA, CDR2 SQIVND (reference sequence). The CDR3: CASSTATGGEYNEQFF. DNA of the CDR3: TGTGCCAGTAGTACTGCGACAGGGGGCGAGTACAATGAGCAGTTCTTC.

V gene TRBV5-1 combines with J gene TRBJ2-7, with TRBD2 matching 13 bases. The V segment lost 1 base and the J segment 2 bases; nucleotides outside the gene matches: 6. This CDR3 region has 17 residues. The germline gives CDR1 SGHRS, CDR2 YFSETQ. Here the CDR3 reads CASSLWLTSGRAYEQYF. The DNA of the CDR3 is TGCGCCAGCAGCTTGTGGTTAACTAGCGGGAGGGCCTACGAGCAGTACTTC. Combining the CDR3 with reference TRBV5-1 and TRBJ2-7 gives the whole variable domain KAGVTQTPRYLIKTRGQQVTLSCSPISGHRSVSWYQQTPGQGLQFLFEYFSETQRNKGNFPGRFSGRQFSNSRSEMNVSTLELGDSALYLCASSLWLTSGRAYEQYFGPGTRLTVT.